This is a list of T cell receptor beta chains from one sample in a study of CD8 T cells in ankylosing spondylitis. Each CDR3 protein gets one entry after TCRdb re-called the 5' RACE reads with MiXCR. The sample records fewer than 400,000 distinct CDR3 sequences, around 20% being singletons. Material for sequencing was blood, either unsorted or a sorted T cell fraction (not recorded which). The receptors were sampled from a male donor with ankylosing spondylitis. Each CDR3 is given with its conserved first and last residue. Each record gives: clone size, D gene, V gene, J gene, CDR3 DNA, CDR3 protein. D genes are given only for firm matches. A clone size is listed for some rows: how often the clone was seen (once, few, many), or a class if it is expanded.

clone size: many
D gene: TRBD2
V gene: TRBV5-1
J gene: TRBJ2-3
CDR3 DNA: TGCGCCAGCAGCTTGTATACTAGCGACACAGATACGCAGTATTTT
CDR3 protein: CASSLYTSDTDTQYF

clone size: .
D gene: .
V gene: TRBV29-1
J gene: TRBJ1-2
CDR3 DNA: TGCAGCGTCGGACATGGAGACTATGGCTACACCTTC
CDR3 protein: CSVGHGDYGYTF

clone size: .
D gene: .
V gene: TRBV25-1
J gene: TRBJ2-5
CDR3 DNA: TGTGCCAGCAGTGAATCAATTGCAGGAGAAGAGACCCAGTACTTC
CDR3 protein: CASSESIAGEETQYF

clone size: .
D gene: TRBD1
V gene: TRBV9
J gene: TRBJ1-2
CDR3 DNA: TGTGCCAGCAGCGTAGGGACAGGGGACGGCTACACCTTC
CDR3 protein: CASSVGTGDGYTF

clone size: few
D gene: TRBD1
V gene: TRBV20-1
J gene: TRBJ1-5
CDR3 DNA: TGCAGTGCTGGGGATAGGGGGACAGGGAATCAGCCCCAGCATTTT
CDR3 protein: CSAGDRGTGNQPQHF

clone size: .
D gene: TRBD2
V gene: TRBV4-1
J gene: TRBJ2-1
CDR3 DNA: TGCGCCAGCAGCCAGAAGTCGGGACTAGCGGGAGCGGGGTCCTACAATGAGCAGTTCTTC
CDR3 protein: CASSQKSGLAGAGSYNEQFF

clone size: .
D gene: TRBD1
V gene: TRBV19
J gene: TRBJ2-1
CDR3 DNA: TGTGCCAGTAAGAGGGACAGGGCAATGTATGAGCAGTTCTTC
CDR3 protein: CASKRDRAMYEQFF

clone size: .
D gene: .
V gene: TRBV10-3
J gene: TRBJ2-2
CDR3 DNA: TGTGCCATCAGTGGACGAGGGGGGGACACCGGGGAGCTGTTTTTT
CDR3 protein: CAISGRGGDTGELFF

clone size: few
D gene: .
V gene: TRBV11-2
J gene: TRBJ2-1
CDR3 DNA: TGTGCCAGCAGCTTAGATCACTCCACCCTGCGGGATGAGCAGTTCTTC
CDR3 protein: CASSLDHSTLRDEQFF

clone size: few
D gene: .
V gene: TRBV7-9
J gene: TRBJ2-1
CDR3 DNA: TGTGCCAGCACTAAGTCCTATGAGAGCAATGAGCAGTTCTTC
CDR3 protein: CASTKSYESNEQFF

clone size: .
D gene: TRBD1
V gene: TRBV4-2
J gene: TRBJ2-1
CDR3 DNA: TGTGCCAGCAGCCAAGTAAGGGGACAGGACTCCTACAATGAGCAGTTCTTC
CDR3 protein: CASSQVRGQDSYNEQFF

clone size: .
D gene: TRBD2
V gene: TRBV18
J gene: TRBJ2-5
CDR3 DNA: TGTGCCAGCTCACCGACTAGCGGGAGAAGAGAGACCCAGTACTTC
CDR3 protein: CASSPTSGRRETQYF

clone size: few
D gene: .
V gene: TRBV2
J gene: TRBJ1-2
CDR3 DNA: TGTGCCAGCAGTGAACGTAGGGATATTGGCTACACCTTC
CDR3 protein: CASSERRDIGYTF

clone size: .
D gene: .
V gene: TRBV5-1
J gene: TRBJ2-1
CDR3 DNA: TGCGCCACAGGAGGGTCCTACAATGAGCAGTTCTTC
CDR3 protein: CATGGSYNEQFF